The rows below give T cell receptor beta chains drawn from one sample of a study of CD8 T cells in Susac syndrome. Each CDR3 protein gets one entry after TCRdb re-called the immunoSEQ multiplex PCR reads with MiXCR. The profile shows 75,000 or so distinct CDR3 sequences, 94% of them singletons. Input material: CD8+ T cells from PBMCs. The receptors originated from a human donor with Susac syndrome. Both conserved end residues are part of each CDR3. The D gene is left open where the match is weak. Size values are once, few and many counts, or a class for expanded clones, and some rows have none.

J gene: TRBJ1-5; clone size: NA; CDR3 length: 15; D gene: NA; V gene: TRBV2; CDR3 DNA: TGTGCCAGCAGTGACGGGGTGGCGAGCAATCAGCCCCAGCATTTT; CDR3 protein: CASSDGVASNQPQHF
J gene: TRBJ2-7; clone size: once; CDR3 length: 13; D gene: TRBD1; V gene: TRBV25-1; CDR3 DNA: TGTGCCAGTAGGACAGGGGCAGAATACGAGCAGTACTTC; CDR3 protein: CASRTGAEYEQYF
J gene: TRBJ1-1; clone size: NA; CDR3 length: 13; D gene: NA; V gene: TRBV12-3/TRBV12-4; CDR3 DNA: TGTGCCAGCGGGGACCGGGAGAACACTGAAGCTTTCTTT; CDR3 protein: CASGDRENTEAFF
J gene: TRBJ2-7; clone size: NA; CDR3 length: 12; D gene: NA; V gene: TRBV7-9; CDR3 DNA: TGTGCCAGCAGCTTAGGGACGGGCGAGCAGTACTTC; CDR3 protein: CASSLGTGEQYF
J gene: TRBJ2-3; clone size: NA; CDR3 length: 13; D gene: NA; V gene: TRBV18; CDR3 DNA: TGTGCCAGCTCACCGCCGGTATCAGATACGCAGTATTTT; CDR3 protein: CASSPPVSDTQYF
J gene: TRBJ2-1; clone size: NA; CDR3 length: 17; D gene: TRBD2; V gene: TRBV6-2/TRBV6-3; CDR3 DNA: TGTGCCAGCAGTTACCCACTAGCGGATAACTCCTACAATGAGCAGTTCTTC; CDR3 protein: CASSYPLADNSYNEQFF
J gene: TRBJ2-7; clone size: NA; CDR3 length: 14; D gene: NA; V gene: TRBV27; CDR3 DNA: TGTGCCAGCAGTTTCTCAGGGGAGGACTACGAGCAGTACTTC; CDR3 protein: CASSFSGEDYEQYF
J gene: TRBJ2-7; clone size: NA; CDR3 length: 14; D gene: TRBD1; V gene: TRBV6-2/TRBV6-3; CDR3 DNA: TGTGCCAGCAGTTCGTGGACAGGGAACTACGAGCAGTACTTC; CDR3 protein: CASSSWTGNYEQYF
J gene: TRBJ2-7; clone size: NA; CDR3 length: 14; D gene: NA; V gene: TRBV5-6; CDR3 DNA: TGTGCCAGCAGCCTGATCGGGACGCCCAACGAGCAGTACTTC; CDR3 protein: CASSLIGTPNEQYF
J gene: TRBJ2-1; clone size: NA; CDR3 length: 16; D gene: NA; V gene: TRBV5-1; CDR3 DNA: TGCGCCAGCAGCTTGGCGAACGGGGGCTCCTACAATGAGCAGTTCTTC; CDR3 protein: CASSLANGGSYNEQFF
J gene: TRBJ2-5; clone size: NA; CDR3 length: 15; D gene: TRBD1; V gene: TRBV7-9; CDR3 DNA: TGTGCCAGCAGCCCGCGGGACAGGACCCAAGAGACCCAGTACTTC; CDR3 protein: CASSPRDRTQETQYF
J gene: TRBJ2-7; clone size: NA; CDR3 length: 14; D gene: TRBD2; V gene: TRBV6-6; CDR3 DNA: TGTGCCAGCAGTGGCTGGCGGGAGGCCTACGAGCAGTACTTC; CDR3 protein: CASSGWREAYEQYF
J gene: TRBJ1-4; clone size: NA; CDR3 length: 13; D gene: NA; V gene: TRBV7-9; CDR3 DNA: TGTGCCAGCACTGACAGGAGTAATGAAAAACTGTTTTTT; CDR3 protein: CASTDRSNEKLFF
J gene: TRBJ2-7; clone size: NA; CDR3 length: 15; D gene: TRBD1; V gene: TRBV6-5; CDR3 DNA: TGTGCCAGCAGTTACGGACAGGGGAGCTCCTACGAGCAGTACTTC; CDR3 protein: CASSYGQGSSYEQYF
J gene: TRBJ2-1; clone size: NA; CDR3 length: 17; D gene: NA; V gene: TRBV11-1; CDR3 DNA: TGTGCCAGCAGATCCCCCGTGGAGGGGGCAGGTCTGAATGAGCAGTTCTTC; CDR3 protein: CASRSPVEGAGLNEQFF
J gene: TRBJ2-5; clone size: NA; CDR3 length: 11; D gene: NA; V gene: TRBV20-1; CDR3 DNA: TGCAGTGCCGGTTCTAAAGAGACCCAGTACTTC; CDR3 protein: CSAGSKETQYF
J gene: TRBJ2-2; clone size: NA; CDR3 length: 14; D gene: NA; V gene: TRBV7-9; CDR3 DNA: TGTGCCAGCTCGGTTTTGAGGAACACCGGGGAGCTGTTTTTT; CDR3 protein: CASSVLRNTGELFF
J gene: TRBJ1-1; clone size: NA; CDR3 length: 15; D gene: NA; V gene: TRBV5-6; CDR3 DNA: TGTGCCAGCAGCTTTAGGCCTACGGGGGGCACTGAAGCTTTCTTT; CDR3 protein: CASSFRPTGGTEAFF
J gene: TRBJ2-6; clone size: NA; CDR3 length: 16; D gene: NA; V gene: TRBV4-3; CDR3 DNA: TGCGCCAGCAGCCAACATGGGTTGGGTGGGGCCAACGTCCTGACTTTC; CDR3 protein: CASSQHGLGGANVLTF
J gene: TRBJ1-1; clone size: NA; CDR3 length: 14; D gene: NA; V gene: TRBV19; CDR3 DNA: TGTGCCAGTAGTATCGGTCACCCGAACACTGAAGCTTTCTTT; CDR3 protein: CASSIGHPNTEAFF
J gene: TRBJ1-1; clone size: NA; CDR3 length: 13; D gene: NA; V gene: TRBV19; CDR3 DNA: TGTGCCAGTAGTGCGGACTTGAACACTGAAGCTTTCTTT; CDR3 protein: CASSADLNTEAFF
J gene: TRBJ2-7; clone size: NA; CDR3 length: 15; D gene: TRBD2; V gene: TRBV3-1; CDR3 DNA: TGTGCCAGCAGCCAAGTACGCGGGAGGGCCCATGAGCAGTACTTC; CDR3 protein: CASSQVRGRAHEQYF
J gene: TRBJ1-6; clone size: NA; CDR3 length: 14; D gene: NA; V gene: TRBV7-2; CDR3 DNA: TGTGCCAGCAGCCCCGGGCCCTATAATTCACCCCTCCACTTT; CDR3 protein: CASSPGPYNSPLHF
J gene: TRBJ2-7; clone size: few; CDR3 length: 12; D gene: NA; V gene: TRBV18; CDR3 DNA: TGTGCCAGCTCGGCAGATTCCTACGAGCAGTACTTC; CDR3 protein: CASSADSYEQYF
J gene: TRBJ2-5; clone size: NA; CDR3 length: 15; D gene: TRBD2; V gene: TRBV7-8; CDR3 DNA: TGTGCCAGCAGCTCCGGACTAGCGGTGCAAGAGACCCAGTACTTC; CDR3 protein: CASSSGLAVQETQYF
J gene: TRBJ2-1; clone size: NA; CDR3 length: 14; D gene: TRBD2; V gene: TRBV10-2; CDR3 DNA: TGCGCCAGCAGTTGGACTAGCGGGAGCGATGAGCAGTTCTTC; CDR3 protein: CASSWTSGSDEQFF